Listed below are T cell receptor beta chains from one sample, sequenced in a study of T cell responses to AZD1222 COVID-19 vaccine. The protocol was immunoSEQ multiplex PCR, while the TCRdb copy is restricted to in-frame clones and leaves out a portion. The table includes about 110,000 clones, around 85% detected once. Sequencing was performed on peripheral blood, taken on day 0 of AZD1222 vaccination. These receptors came from an adult in good health. CDR3s include the opening cysteine and the closing phenylalanine or tryptophan. Fields, in order: CDR3 length, J gene, D gene, clone size, V gene, CDR3 DNA, CDR3 protein. D genes are given only for firm matches. The size field is filled for only some rows; it gives once, few, many or a size class.

>13|TRBJ2-5|.|.|TRBV18
TGTGCCAGCTCACCACCGGCTCGGGGGACCCAGTACTTC
CASSPPARGTQYF
>15|TRBJ2-1|TRBD2|once|TRBV3-1/TRBV3-2
TGTGCCAGCAGCCAATTATGGCGGGAGGGGGGTGAGCAGTTCTTC
CASSQLWREGGEQFF
>14|TRBJ1-1|.|once|TRBV6-2/TRBV6-3
TGTGCCAGCAGTTATCGGACGGTGAACACTGAAGCTTTCTTT
CASSYRTVNTEAFF
>15|TRBJ1-2|.|.|TRBV7-2
TGTGCCAGCAGCTTAGCGGCGGCGGTGAACTATGGCTACACCTTC
CASSLAAAVNYGYTF
>13|TRBJ1-6|.|.|TRBV28
TGTGCCAGCAGTGGGGTGAATAATTCACCCCTCCACTTT
CASSGVNNSPLHF
>15|TRBJ2-3|.|.|TRBV27
TGTGCCAGCAGTAGAGGGACTTCTAGCACAGATACGCAGTATTTT
CASSRGTSSTDTQYF
>14|TRBJ1-5|.|.|TRBV7-2
TGTGCCAGCACCCCTAGCAGGAGCAATCAGCCCCAGCATTTT
CASTPSRSNQPQHF
>17|TRBJ2-7|TRBD1|once|TRBV27
TGTGCCAGCAGTTTCAAACCGGACAGGGCGATCCCCTACGAGCAGTACTTC
CASSFKPDRAIPYEQYF
>15|TRBJ1-2|.|.|TRBV11-2
TGTGCCAGCAGCTTAGATTCCGGGGGTAACTATGGCTACACCTTC
CASSLDSGGNYGYTF
>14|TRBJ1-2|TRBD1|once|TRBV18
TGTGCCAGCTCAACCGGGACAGGGGGAGATGGCTACACCTTC
CASSTGTGGDGYTF
>15|TRBJ1-1|.|.|TRBV19
TGTGCCAGTAGTAGACTGGTGGGGGACGCCCGAGGAGCTTTCTTT
CASSRLVGDARGAFF
>12|TRBJ2-7|.|few|TRBV28
TGTGCCAGCAGTTTGGAGGGTTTCGAGCAGTACTTC
CASSLEGFEQYF
>11|TRBJ1-1|.|.|TRBV5-1
TGCGCCAGCAGCTTGCTCGGGGCGGCTTTCTTT
CASSLLGAAFF
>14|TRBJ1-6|.|.|TRBV30
TGTGCCTGGAGTGCGACAGTTTCGTCTTCACCCCTCCACTTT
CAWSATVSSSPLHF
>14|TRBJ2-1|.|.|TRBV7-3
TGTGCCAGCAGCCCCCCTCGGGGTAACAATGAGCAGTTCTTC
CASSPPRGNNEQFF
>13|TRBJ2-5|.|once|TRBV7-2
TGTGCCAGCAGCTCCTCGTACCAAGAGACCCAGTACTTC
CASSSSYQETQYF
>15|TRBJ1-2|.|.|TRBV4-1
TGCGCCAGCAGCCAAGGACAGGCTGCTAACTATGGCTACACCTTC
CASSQGQAANYGYTF
>14|TRBJ1-2|.|.|TRBV7-2
TGTGCCAGCAGCTTAGACCCGGCAGTTTATGGCTACACCTTC
CASSLDPAVYGYTF
>17|TRBJ2-3|.|.|TRBV19
TGTGCCAGTAGTAAAGGACCGACAGGACGTAGCACAGATACGCAGTATTTT
CASSKGPTGRSTDTQYF
>13|TRBJ1-5|.|.|TRBV2
TGTGCCAGCACACGATATGGCAATCAGCCCCAGCATTTT
CASTRYGNQPQHF
>15|TRBJ2-3|TRBD1|few|TRBV18
TGTGCCAGCTCACCTACAGGGGCTAGCACAGATACGCAGTATTTT
CASSPTGASTDTQYF
>13|TRBJ2-7|TRBD1|.|TRBV7-2
TGTGCCAGCAGCAAGGGGGCTTCCTACGAGCAGTACTTC
CASSKGASYEQYF
>14|TRBJ2-1|.|once|TRBV4-3
TGCGCCAGCAGCACCGGGGACGCTCGAAATGAGCAGTTCTTC
CASSTGDARNEQFF
>15|TRBJ2-7|TRBD2|.|TRBV19
TGTGCCAGTAGTTTTACGGGGGGTACGTCCTACGAGCAGTACTTC
CASSFTGGTSYEQYF
>14|TRBJ1-4|.|.|TRBV2
TGTGCCAGCAGGACCGGGACCACTAATGAAAAACTGTTTTTT
CASRTGTTNEKLFF
>13|TRBJ2-7|TRBD1|.|TRBV4-3
TGCGCCAGCAGCCAGCAGGGGGCTCAGGAGCAGTACTTC
CASSQQGAQEQYF
>14|TRBJ1-1|.|.|TRBV28
TGTGCCAGCAGTTTCGTGGGTTCGAGAACTGAAGCTTTCTTT
CASSFVGSRTEAFF
>12|TRBJ2-2|TRBD2|.|TRBV28
TGCCTAGCGGGAGGGCCAACCGGGGAGCTGTTTTTT
CLAGGPTGELFF
>18|TRBJ2-6|.|.|TRBV11-2
TGTGCCAGCATCCTGGAGGGCCAGTTCCTCTCTGGGGCCAACGTCCTGACTTTC
CASILEGQFLSGANVLTF
>13|TRBJ1-2|.|.|TRBV12-3/TRBV12-4
TGTGCCAGCAGTTTGGGAGCGATCTATGGCTACACCTTC
CASSLGAIYGYTF
>13|TRBJ2-7|.|few|TRBV6-2/TRBV6-3
TGTGCCAGCAGCCTCACAGGTAGCTACGAGCAGTACTTC
CASSLTGSYEQYF
>15|TRBJ1-5|.|.|TRBV7-9
TGTGCCAGCAGCTCTCAGGGAGAGGAAGATCAGCCCCAGCATTTT
CASSSQGEEDQPQHF
>15|TRBJ2-3|TRBD1|.|TRBV6-5
TGTGCCAGCAAACACAGGGGTGGGGGCACAGATACGCAGTATTTT
CASKHRGGGTDTQYF
>15|TRBJ1-4|TRBD1|.|TRBV7-9
TGTGCCAGCAGCTTAACGCAGGGGGCTAATGAAAAACTGTTTTTT
CASSLTQGANEKLFF
>14|TRBJ1-3|.|.|TRBV11-2
TGTGCCAGCAGCACTCAGTACTCTGGAAACACCATATATTTT
CASSTQYSGNTIYF
>16|TRBJ2-5|TRBD1|.|TRBV6-2/TRBV6-3
TGTGCCAGCAGCCAGTTTGGACAGGGCCGCCGGGAGACCCAGTACTTC
CASSQFGQGRRETQYF
>15|TRBJ1-2|.|once|TRBV4-3
TGCGCCAGCAGCAGTTTCGCCGGGGTCGTTTATGGCTACACCTTC
CASSSFAGVVYGYTF
>14|TRBJ1-4|.|.|TRBV25-1
TGTGCCAGCGGTCCAGAATGGGGTGGAGAAAAACTGTTTTTT
CASGPEWGGEKLFF
>14|TRBJ2-1|TRBD1|once|TRBV10-3
TGTGCCATCAGTGAACTTGGGGACAGCAATGAGCAGTTCTTC
CAISELGDSNEQFF